These 23 T cell receptor beta chains came from one sample sequenced in a study of blood T cells in healthy people across ages. A second about 7 to 12 cycle PCR used barcoded and J-beta primers. From the 5' RACE reads, TCRdb called clonotypes with MiXCR, one entry per CDR3 protein. The sample lists approximately 780,000 distinct CDR3 sequences, 20% to 30% occurring once. In addition, the sample was reused for a study of T cells of mothers and their children.

The specimen sequenced was blood. All receptors come from a boy aged 10-17 years in good health.

This chain joins TRBV12-3 or TRBV12-4 and TRBJ2-2; D is unclear. Trimming took off 3 bases at V and 6 bases at J, with 11 bases between the two ends. The CDR3 spans 14 residues. Here the CDR3 reads CASSFTHASGELFF. In nucleotides, the CDR3 is TGTGCCAGCAGTTTTACCCATGCCTCCGGGGAGCTGTTTTTT.

This clonotype was seen a few times. This sequence joins TRBV9 and TRBJ2-6; D unresolved. CDR1 is SGDLS and CDR2 is YYNGEE in the germline V gene. This CDR3 is built from 14 residues. Trimming removed 4 bases at V and 3 bases at J, with 8 bases between. The CDR3 loop is CASSSPLGANVLTF. CDR3 nucleotide sequence: TGTGCCAGCAGCTCACCTCTTGGGGCCAACGTCCTGACTTTC. Full variable domain (rest looked up from reference TRBV9 and TRBJ2-6): DSGVTQTPKHLITATGQRVTLRCSPRSGDLSVYWYQQSLDQGLQFLIQYYNGEERAKGNILERFSAQQFPDLHSELNLSSLELGDSALYFCASSSPLGANVLTFGAGSRLTVL.

The chain joins TRBV6-5 to TRBJ2-3; 9 nucleotides match TRBD1. The V gene end was trimmed by 6 bases and the J gene end by 1 base; junction bases not matched to a gene: 20. Germline V gene data show CDR1 as MNHEY and CDR2 as SVGAGI. This CDR3 comprises 20 residues. Here the CDR3 reads CASRGIIGTGKGDGTDTQYF. In DNA, the CDR3 is TGTGCCAGCAGGGGTATAATCGGGACAGGGAAAGGTGATGGCACAGATACGCAGTATTTT.

This clonotype was seen a handful of times. The CDR3 DNA sequence: TGTGCCACCAGCAGCGACAGACCCTACGAGCAGTACTTC. Protein sequence: CATSSDRPYEQYF. The chain has TRBV15 and TRBJ2-7; maybe TRBD1 (5 bases). Germline V gene sequence: CDR1 LNHNV, CDR2 YYDKDF (reference sequence). With 3 bases removed from V and 2 bases from J, the gap between germline ends came to 8 bases. This CDR3 comprises 13 residues. The complete variable domain, with remaining parts taken from reference TRBV15 and TRBJ2-7, reads DAMVIQNPRYQVTQFGKPVTLSCSQTLNHNVMYWYQQKSSQAPKLLFHYYDKDFNNEADTPDNFQSRRPNTSFCFLDIRSPGLGDTAMYLCATSSDRPYEQYFGPGTRLTVT.

This clonotype was recorded once. A read error may account for a junction end that differs from germline. The chain combines TRBV11-2 with TRBJ1-1, with D maybe TRBD1 (5 bases). The CDR3 length is 15 residues. CDR1 SGHAT and CDR2 FQNNGV come from the germline V gene. CDR3 region: CASSLEGAGVTEAFF. The CDR3 DNA sequence: TGTGCCAGCAGCCTAGAAGGGGCCGGGGTAACTGAAGCTTTCTTT.

This clonotype was seen a handful of times. The J gene is TRBJ1-1, the V gene TRBV28, with TRBD1 matching over 8 bases. The length of the CDR3 is 15 residues. V was pared by 4 bases and J by 6 bases, with 10 bases of the junction left unmatched. CDR1 and CDR2 from the germline V gene are MDHEN and SYDVKM. The CDR3: CASSSGQGRGPEAFF. Here the CDR3 DNA reads TGTGCCAGCAGTTCCGGACAGGGACGGGGTCCTGAAGCTTTCTTT.

This clonotype was counted between two and nine times. The chain carries TRBV9 and TRBJ2-5, with D perhaps being TRBD1 or TRBD2 (5 bases each). CDR1 is SGDLS and CDR2 is YYNGEE in the germline V gene. V lost 0 bases and J 4 bases, leaving 10 bases between the germline ends. The CDR3 has 14 residues. CDR3 DNA sequence: TGTGCCAGCAGCGTAGGGGGGTTCGGAGAGACCCAGTACTTC. Translation gives CASSVGGFGETQYF.

This clonotype was picked up a small number of times. This chain connects TRBV2 to TRBJ2-5, with unresolved D. The CDR3 is made up of 10 amino acids. V lost 8 bases and J 5 bases, leaving 6 bases between the germline ends. From germline, CDR1 is SNHLY and CDR2 FYNNEI. CDR3 region: CASRTETQYF. The CDR3 DNA reads TGTGCCAGCCGGACGGAGACCCAGTACTTC.

The chain recombines TRBV5-1 with TRBJ1-1; D may be TRBD1 (5 bases). The V and J ends lost 6 bases and 1 base respectively, with 10 bases between them. This CDR3 is built from 13 residues. Germline-derived CDR1 and CDR2 are SGHRS and YFSETQ. CDR3 DNA sequence: TGCGCCAGCACCAAGACAGAGAACACTGAAGCTTTCTTT. Translating it yields CASTKTENTEAFF. Supplemented by reference TRBV5-1 and TRBJ1-1, the full variable domain reads KAGVTQTPRYLIKTRGQQVTLSCSPISGHRSVSWYQQTPGQGLQFLFEYFSETQRNKGNFPGRFSGRQFSNSRSEMNVSTLELGDSALYLCASTKTENTEAFFGQGTRLTVV.

The rearrangement joins TRBV4-1 to TRBJ1-4; D unclear. V lost 4 bases and J 7 bases, leaving 16 bases between the germline ends. CDR1 and CDR2 (germline): MGHRA, YSYEKL. This CDR3 region has 15 residues. The DNA of the CDR3 is TGCGCCAGCAGCCCCTTGGGCCTCAAATCTGAAAAACTGTTTTTT. Translated: CASSPLGLKSEKLFF.

This clonotype appeared a few times. The J gene is TRBJ1-1, the V gene TRBV6-5, with D maybe TRBD1 (5 bases). The CDR3 is 19 amino acids. The germline V gene has CDR1 MNHEY and CDR2 SVGAGI. V lost 0 bases to trimming and J lost 5 bases, with 25 bases between them. CDR3 amino acids: CASSYSLYTEKGSGTEAFF. For the CDR3, the DNA is TGTGCCAGCAGTTACTCCTTGTATACTGAGAAGGGGAGTGGAACTGAAGCTTTCTTT.

This clonotype has ten or more counts. The chain couples TRBV29-1 to TRBJ2-4; the D gene is possibly TRBD1 (6 bases). The V end was cut by 7 bases, the J end by 4 bases, with 14 bases between. There are 13 residues in the CDR3. Germline CDR1 reads SQVTM; CDR2 reads ANQGSEA. CDR3 nucleotides: TGCAGCGCCTTCGGACAGTATAAAAACATTCAGTACTTC. This translates into CSAFGQYKNIQYF.

There are a few counts of this clonotype. The J gene is TRBJ2-1, the V gene TRBV12-3 or TRBV12-4; 7 bases match TRBD1. The J call may be faulty, since TRBJ2-7 better matches the DNA end. The length of the CDR3 is 14 residues. The CDR3 protein is CASSPGDRAYEQYF. The CDR3 DNA sequence: TGTGCCAGCAGCCCCGGTGACAGGGCCTACGAGCAGTACTTC.

This clonotype has ten or more counts. The rearrangement uses TRBV7-9 and TRBJ2-7; TRBD2 matches at 7 bases. V dropped 6 bases and J dropped 3; count of bases not matched to a gene: 5. The CDR3 is 13 residues long. CDR1 is SEHNR and CDR2 is FQNEAQ in the germline V gene (reference sequence). CDR3 nucleotide sequence: TGTGCCAGCAGTACCGGCGGGGGCTACGAGCAGTACTTC. As protein: CASSTGGGYEQYF.

This clonotype was counted many times. The rearrangement uses TRBV12-3 or TRBV12-4 and TRBJ2-5, with 12 bases fitting TRBD2. The CDR3 has 15 amino acids. With V trimmed by 4 bases and J by 4 bases, 4 bases remained unmatched. CDR3 protein: CASSSLAGGRETQYF. CDR3 DNA sequence: TGTGCCAGCAGTTCCCTAGCGGGGGGGAGAGAGACCCAGTACTTC.

The CDR3 loop reads CASSRGLHKQETQYF. In DNA, the CDR3 is TGTGCCAGCAGCCGGGGGCTCCACAAACAAGAGACCCAGTACTTC. This rearrangement joins TRBV7-9 to TRBJ2-5; D assignment may be TRBD1 or TRBD2 (6 bases each). Trimming pared 5 bases from V and 2 bases from J, leaving 15 bases between. There are 15 residues in the CDR3. The germline CDR1 and CDR2 sequences are SEHNR and FQNEAQ (reference sequence).

The genes are TRBV27 and TRBJ2-1; D is possibly TRBD1 or TRBD2 (7 bases each). The CDR3 has 13 residues. The V and J ends lost 10 bases and 7 bases respectively, with 17 bases between them. Germline V gene data show CDR1 as MNHEY and CDR2 as SMNVEV (reference sequence). CDR3 region: CATWGRGGNEQFF. CDR3 nucleotide sequence: TGTGCCACCTGGGGCAGGGGGGGGAATGAGCAGTTCTTC.

The CDR3: CASTQGRGSNEKLFF. Written as DNA, the CDR3 is TGTGCCAGCACCCAAGGGCGAGGGTCTAATGAAAAACTGTTTTTT. The V call is TRBV13, the J call TRBJ1-4; no reliable D call. This CDR3 contains 15 residues. CDR1 is PRHDT, CDR2 FYEKMQ, per germline (reference sequence). The V gene lost 7 bases and the J gene lost 3 bases, with 15 bases spanning the gap. Full variable domain (remainder filled in from reference TRBV13 and TRBJ1-4): AAGVIQSPRHLIKEKRETATLKCYPIPRHDTVYWYQQGPGQDPQFLISFYEKMQSDKGSIPDRFSAQQFSDYHSELNMSSLELGDSALYFCASTQGRGSNEKLFFGSGTQLSVL.

This clonotype appeared a few times. The chain links TRBV6-1 to TRBJ2-2; no firm D call. The CDR3 has 12 residues. V lost 2 bases and J 6 bases, leaving 4 bases between the germline ends. Germline V lookup: CDR1 MNHNS, CDR2 SASEGT. This CDR3 reads CASSELAGELFF. DNA of the CDR3: TGTGCCAGCAGTGAATTAGCCGGGGAGCTGTTTTTT.

This chain uses TRBV4-1 with TRBJ2-5; 13 bases are shared with TRBD2. Judging by the DNA end, TRBJ2-1 fits better; the J call may be wrong. This CDR3 contains 17 residues. CDR1 MGHRA and CDR2 YSYEKL come from the germline V gene. The CDR3 spells CASSQDWTSGGNNEQFF. In nucleotides, the CDR3 is TGCGCCAGCAGCCAAGATTGGACTAGCGGGGGAAACAATGAGCAGTTCTTC.

In this sample, this clonotype turned up a few times. In DNA form, the CDR3 reads TGCAGTGCTAGTGGGACTCCGGATGAAAAACTGTTTTTT. It is translated as CSASGTPDEKLFF. This chain connects TRBV20-1 to TRBJ1-4; possible D gene TRBD1, 5 bases. The CDR3 length is 13 residues. Germline CDR1 and CDR2: DFQATT and SNEGSKA (reference sequence). V was pared by 3 bases and J by 6 bases, with 11 bases between.

The chain couples TRBV15 to TRBJ1-4; no reliable D call. V was clipped by 5 bases and J by 0 bases, with 10 bases between them. CDR1 and CDR2 from the germline V gene are LNHNV and YYDKDF (reference sequence). The length of the CDR3 is 15 residues. CDR3 amino acids: CATSYQAATNEKLFF. CDR3 coding DNA: TGTGCCACCAGCTACCAGGCCGCAACTAATGAAAAACTGTTTTTT.

This clonotype has a count of ten or more. This chain links TRBV2 with TRBJ1-5; D is unresolved. Trimming shortened V by 2 bases and J by 2 bases, and 4 bases separated the two germline ends. The V gene's germline CDR1 is SNHLY and CDR2 FYNNEI. The CDR3 length is 13 residues. The CDR3 region is CASSEQGNQPQHF. DNA for the CDR3: TGTGCCAGCAGTGAACAAGGCAATCAGCCCCAGCATTTT.